The rows below give T cell receptor beta chains drawn from one sample of a study of identical twins. TCRdb re-called the 5' RACE reads through MiXCR, storing one row per CDR3 protein. The sample yields about 260,000 distinct CDR3 sequences, roughly 7% seen once. The same specimen was also included in a second study, on yellow fever vaccine responses in identical twins.

Sequenced material: memory (CD45RO+) T cells sorted from blood. Receptors originate from a woman between 18 and 29 years old in good health. Each CDR3 is given with its conserved first and last residue. Fields, in order: J gene, V gene, clone size, D gene, CDR3 DNA, CDR3 protein. The D gene is left open where the match is weak. Size is stated for part of the rows, as once, few or many counts, or as a class when the clone is expanded.

>TRBJ2-1|TRBV5-1|few|TRBD1
TGCGCCAGCGTCAGGACAGGAGGATACAATGAGCAGTTCTTC
CASVRTGGYNEQFF
>TRBJ2-6|TRBV10-3|NA|NA
TGTGCCATCAGCGAGATAAGCTCTGGGGCCAACGTCCTGACTTTC
CAISEISSGANVLTF
>TRBJ1-6|TRBV5-1|many|NA
TGCGCCAGCAGCTTGGAGAGCGAAGGGTGGACACCCCTCCACTTT
CASSLESEGWTPLHF
>TRBJ1-1|TRBV5-1|NA|NA
TGCGCCAGCAGCCCCGGTCGAGACACTGAAGCTTTCTTT
CASSPGRDTEAFF
>TRBJ2-4|TRBV5-1|many|NA
TGCGCCAGCAGCTTGGGCAGTAAAAACATTCAGTACTTC
CASSLGSKNIQYF
>TRBJ1-6|TRBV6-4|many|TRBD1
TGTGCCAGCAGTGAGTGGAACAGGGGCTCACCCCTCCACTTT
CASSEWNRGSPLHF
>TRBJ2-1|TRBV9|NA|TRBD2
TGTGCCAGCAGCGCAGGGACTACCGACAGCTCCTACAATGAGCAGTTCTTC
CASSAGTTDSSYNEQFF
>TRBJ1-4|TRBV7-9|NA|NA
TGTGCCAGCAGCCCCGGACAGACGGGCGAAAAACTGTTTTTT
CASSPGQTGEKLFF
>TRBJ1-6|TRBV5-1|NA|NA
TGCGCCAGCAGCTCCCGGGTACCCGGGGATTCACCCCTCCACTTT
CASSSRVPGDSPLHF
>TRBJ2-5|TRBV7-9|NA|NA
TGTGCCAGCAGCATAAAAGGACAGCCACAAGAGACCCAGTACTTC
CASSIKGQPQETQYF
>TRBJ2-3|TRBV7-2|many|NA
TGTGCCAGCAGCTTAGTCAGCACCGGTACAGATACGCAGTATTTT
CASSLVSTGTDTQYF
>TRBJ2-2|TRBV7-2|many|NA
TGTGCCAGCAGCTTAGCTTGGGGAGCGACGGGGACCGGGGAGCTGTTTTTT
CASSLAWGATGTGELFF
>TRBJ2-1|TRBV3-1|many|TRBD2
TGTGCCAGCAGCCAAGGGATTCAGCGACTAGCGGGGGTTATAAGCTCCTACAATGAGCAGTTCTTC
CASSQGIQRLAGVISSYNEQFF
>TRBJ2-1|TRBV20-1|many|TRBD2
TGCAGTGCTAGAAATCTAGCGGGAGTTTACAATGAGCAGTTCTTC
CSARNLAGVYNEQFF
>TRBJ2-3|TRBV11-1|few|TRBD2
TGTGCCAGCAGTCTTGCTAGCGGGGGACTCCTAAAGAGCACAGATACGCAGTATTTT
CASSLASGGLLKSTDTQYF
>TRBJ2-7|TRBV7-9|few|TRBD2
TGTGCCAGCAGCAAGCGGGAGGGCTTGATCTACGAGCAGTACTTC
CASSKREGLIYEQYF
>TRBJ2-1|TRBV4-1|NA|TRBD2
TGCGCCAGCAGCCAAGGGAGCGGGAGTATCAATGAGCAGTTCTTC
CASSQGSGSINEQFF
>TRBJ2-1|TRBV6-4|few|TRBD2
TGTGCCAGCAGTGACAGGTCTAGCGGGGGTTCGGAGCAGTTCTTC
CASSDRSSGGSEQFF
>TRBJ1-2|TRBV6-1|many|NA
TGTGCCAGCAGTGGAGGGAGCCCCTATGGCTACACCTTC
CASSGGSPYGYTF
>TRBJ2-1|TRBV29-1|many|NA
TGCAGCGTTGCTCCGCCAGGAGGCAATGAGCAGTTCTTC
CSVAPPGGNEQFF
>TRBJ2-2|TRBV5-1|many|TRBD2
TGCGCCAGCAATGGTCTAGCGGGAAACACCGGGGAGCTGTTTTTT
CASNGLAGNTGELFF
>TRBJ2-1|TRBV24-1|few|TRBD1
TGTGCCACCAGTGACAACCGGGACAGGGACTACAATGAGCAGTTCTTC
CATSDNRDRDYNEQFF
>TRBJ2-7|TRBV28|many|TRBD1
TGTGCCAGCAGTTACCGGGACAGGGAACCAAATACCTACGAGCAGTACTTC
CASSYRDREPNTYEQYF
>TRBJ2-3|TRBV20-1|NA|NA
TGCAGTGCTAGAGATCTACAGACTAGCACAGATACGCAGTATTTT
CSARDLQTSTDTQYF
>TRBJ1-3|TRBV5-1|NA|NA
TGCGCCAGCAGCGTATTCCCGGGCTCTGGAAACACCATATATTTT
CASSVFPGSGNTIYF
>TRBJ2-1|TRBV2|many|TRBD2
TGTGCCAGCAGTGTGGTTAGCGGGAGTTCTTACAATGAGCAGTTCTTC
CASSVVSGSSYNEQFF
>TRBJ2-1|TRBV15|few|TRBD2
TGTGCCACCAGCAGGTCGGGCGGGGGTGGGGGTGGTGAGCAGTTCTTC
CATSRSGGGGGGEQFF
>TRBJ1-4|TRBV10-3|NA|TRBD1
TGTGCCACCGGACAGGAGAGGGAAAAACTGTTTTTT
CATGQEREKLFF
>TRBJ1-2|TRBV6-5|NA|NA
TGTGCCAGCAGTTACTCGGGCAGTAACTATGGCTACACCTTC
CASSYSGSNYGYTF
>TRBJ2-3|TRBV28|few|TRBD2
TGTGCCAGCAGTTTACTAGCGGGAGGGCCGTTAGATACGCAGTATTTT
CASSLLAGGPLDTQYF
>TRBJ2-2|TRBV24-1|NA|NA
TGTGCCACCAGTCGCGGGCTTGAGGACACCGGGGAGCTGTTTTTT
CATSRGLEDTGELFF
>TRBJ1-1|TRBV12-3/TRBV12-4|many|NA
TGTGCCAGCAGTACGGACAGGAACACTGAAGCTTTCTTT
CASSTDRNTEAFF
>TRBJ2-1|TRBV29-1|many|NA
TGCAGCGTTTCACAGGGAGCATCCTACAATGAGCAGTTCTTC
CSVSQGASYNEQFF
>TRBJ1-1|TRBV5-6|many|NA
TGTGCCAGCAGCACCGCCGGCAGGGATGAAGCTTTCTTT
CASSTAGRDEAFF
>TRBJ1-1|TRBV13|NA|NA
TGTGCCAGCAGCTTACTAGGGGGGGACACTGAAGCTTTCTTT
CASSLLGGDTEAFF
>TRBJ1-3|TRBV12-3/TRBV12-4|many|TRBD1
TGTGCCAGCAGTCCGTACGGCCGGGACAGGGGGAACACCATATATTTT
CASSPYGRDRGNTIYF
>TRBJ2-6|TRBV5-1|few|NA
TGCGCCAGCAGCTTGCCCCTGCTCTCTGGGGCCAACGTCCTGACTTTC
CASSLPLLSGANVLTF
>TRBJ2-7|TRBV2|few|TRBD1
TGTGCCAGCAGTGAAGCTGGACAGGGAGTATACGAGCAGTACTTC
CASSEAGQGVYEQYF
>TRBJ2-1|TRBV28|NA|TRBD1
TGTGCCAGCAGTCTATCCCCCGGCAGGGGGCTCTACAATGAGCAGTTCTTC
CASSLSPGRGLYNEQFF
>TRBJ1-6|TRBV20-1|many|NA
TGCAGTGCTAGCGGGGGGCCCAGCTCACCCCTCCACTTT
CSASGGPSSPLHF
>TRBJ2-1|TRBV5-1|few|TRBD2
TGCGCCAGCAGCTTGGCCCCCCTAGCGGGAGGGCCTATTGAGCAGTTCTTC
CASSLAPLAGGPIEQFF
>TRBJ2-1|TRBV28|few|NA
TGTGCCAGCAGTTTTTGGAAAAACAATGAGCAGTTCTTC
CASSFWKNNEQFF
>TRBJ1-1|TRBV27|many|NA
TGTGCCAGCAGCCGCCGGGAGAACACTGAAGCTTTCTTT
CASSRRENTEAFF
>TRBJ1-5|TRBV12-3/TRBV12-4|many|TRBD1
TGTGCCAGCTCCCCAAAGACAGGGACTCAGCCCCAGCATTTT
CASSPKTGTQPQHF
>TRBJ1-3|TRBV12-3/TRBV12-4|NA|NA
TGTGCCAGCAGACCAGGGTCGGGAAACACCATATATTTT
CASRPGSGNTIYF
>TRBJ1-5|TRBV3-1|NA|TRBD1
TGTGCCAGCAGCCTGGGACAGGGGAACAATCAGCCCCAGCATTTT
CASSLGQGNNQPQHF
>TRBJ1-2|TRBV6-1|NA|TRBD1
TGTGCCAGCAGTGACGTCCGGACAGGTCATGGCTACACCTTC
CASSDVRTGHGYTF
>TRBJ1-1|TRBV6-1|many|NA
TGTGCCAGCAGTGAACGCCCCGGGTGGACTGAAGCTTTCTTT
CASSERPGWTEAFF
>TRBJ1-5|TRBV6-1|many|TRBD1
TGTGCCAGCAGTACAGGGGGCGAGAGTCAGCCCCAGCATTTT
CASSTGGESQPQHF
>TRBJ2-7|TRBV29-1|many|NA
TGCAGCGTTCGGCGTAACTCCTACGAGCAGTACTTC
CSVRRNSYEQYF
>TRBJ1-3|TRBV27|NA|TRBD1
TGTGCCAGCAGTCCGCGACAGGGCCGCTCTGGAAACACCATATATTTT
CASSPRQGRSGNTIYF
>TRBJ2-3|TRBV20-1|NA|TRBD2
TGCGGTGCTAGAGGTCCGGGACTAGAGGTTGATACGCAGTATTTT
CGARGPGLEVDTQYF
>TRBJ2-2|TRBV20-1|NA|NA
TGCAGTGTTGGCGGGGAAAACACCGGGGAGCTGTTTTTT
CSVGGENTGELFF
>TRBJ2-1|TRBV27|few|TRBD1
TGTGCCAGCAGTTCCTGGACAGGGAGCAATGAGCAGTTCTTC
CASSSWTGSNEQFF